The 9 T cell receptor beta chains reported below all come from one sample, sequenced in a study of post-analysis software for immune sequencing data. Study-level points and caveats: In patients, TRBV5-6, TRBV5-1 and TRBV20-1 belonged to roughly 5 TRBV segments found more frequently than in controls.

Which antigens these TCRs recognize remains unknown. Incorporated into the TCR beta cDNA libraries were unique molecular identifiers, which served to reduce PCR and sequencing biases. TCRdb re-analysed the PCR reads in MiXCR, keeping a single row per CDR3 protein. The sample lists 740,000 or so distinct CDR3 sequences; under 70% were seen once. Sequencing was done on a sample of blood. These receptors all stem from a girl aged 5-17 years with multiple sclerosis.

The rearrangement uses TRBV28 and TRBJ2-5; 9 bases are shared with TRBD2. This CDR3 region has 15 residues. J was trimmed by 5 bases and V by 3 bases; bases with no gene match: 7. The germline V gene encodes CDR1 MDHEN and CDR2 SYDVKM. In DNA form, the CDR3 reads TGTGCCAGCAGTTTCGATAGCGGGGGTGGGGAGACCCAGTACTTC. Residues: CASSFDSGGGETQYF.

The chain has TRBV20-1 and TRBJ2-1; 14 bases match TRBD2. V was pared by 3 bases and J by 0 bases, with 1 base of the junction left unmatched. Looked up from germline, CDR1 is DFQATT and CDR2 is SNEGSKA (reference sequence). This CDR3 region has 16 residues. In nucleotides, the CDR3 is TGCAGTGCTAGTGGGACTAGCGGGAGCTCCTACAATGAGCAGTTCTTC. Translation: CSASGTSGSSYNEQFF.

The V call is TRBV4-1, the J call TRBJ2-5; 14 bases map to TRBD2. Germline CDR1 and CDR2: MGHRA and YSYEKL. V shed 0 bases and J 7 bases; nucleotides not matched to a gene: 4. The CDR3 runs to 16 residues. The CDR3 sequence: CASSQEGTSGGGTQYF. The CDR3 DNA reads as TGCGCCAGCAGCCAAGAAGGGACTAGCGGGGGAGGGACCCAGTACTTC.

The CDR3 protein is CASSLVRPRDTQYF. The CDR3 DNA sequence: TGTGCCAGCAGCTTAGTACGCCCCAGAGATACGCAGTATTTT. This chain connects TRBV7-2 to TRBJ2-3; no clear D gene. This CDR3 has 14 amino acids. From germline, CDR1 is SGHTA and CDR2 FQGNSA. Deletions cut 1 base from V and 5 bases from J, with 10 bases between.

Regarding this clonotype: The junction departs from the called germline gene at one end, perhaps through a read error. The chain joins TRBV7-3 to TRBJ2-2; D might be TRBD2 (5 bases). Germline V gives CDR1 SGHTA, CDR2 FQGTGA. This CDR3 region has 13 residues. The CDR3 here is CASSLTSTGERFF. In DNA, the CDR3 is TGTGCCAGCAGCTTAACTTCCACCGGGGAGCGGTTTTTT.

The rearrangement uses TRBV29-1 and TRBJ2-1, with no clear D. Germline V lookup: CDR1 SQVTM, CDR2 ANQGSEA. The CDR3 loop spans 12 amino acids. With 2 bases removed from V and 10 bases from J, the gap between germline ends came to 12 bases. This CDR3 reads CSVEWVTREQFF. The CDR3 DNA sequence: TGCAGCGTTGAATGGGTGACGAGGGAGCAGTTCTTC.

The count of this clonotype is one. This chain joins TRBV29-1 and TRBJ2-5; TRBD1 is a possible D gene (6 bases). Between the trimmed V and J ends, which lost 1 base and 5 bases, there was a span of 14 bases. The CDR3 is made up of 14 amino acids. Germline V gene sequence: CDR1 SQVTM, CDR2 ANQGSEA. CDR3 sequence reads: CSVEAVQGSETQYF. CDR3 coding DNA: TGCAGCGTTGAAGCGGTGCAGGGGAGCGAGACCCAGTACTTC.

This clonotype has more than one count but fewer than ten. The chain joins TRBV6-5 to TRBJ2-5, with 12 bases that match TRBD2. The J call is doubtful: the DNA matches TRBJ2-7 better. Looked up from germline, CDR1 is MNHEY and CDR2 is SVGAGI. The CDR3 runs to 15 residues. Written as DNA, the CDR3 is TGTGCCAGCAGTCGAAGGACTAGCGGGACCGCCGAGCAGTACTTC. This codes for CASSRRTSGTAEQYF.

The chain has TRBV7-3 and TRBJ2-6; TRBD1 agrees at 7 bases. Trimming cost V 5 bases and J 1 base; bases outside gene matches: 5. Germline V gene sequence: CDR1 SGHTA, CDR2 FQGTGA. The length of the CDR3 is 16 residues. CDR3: CASSAQTGSGANVLTF. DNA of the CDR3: TGTGCCAGCAGCGCCCAGACAGGGTCTGGGGCCAACGTCCTGACTTTC.